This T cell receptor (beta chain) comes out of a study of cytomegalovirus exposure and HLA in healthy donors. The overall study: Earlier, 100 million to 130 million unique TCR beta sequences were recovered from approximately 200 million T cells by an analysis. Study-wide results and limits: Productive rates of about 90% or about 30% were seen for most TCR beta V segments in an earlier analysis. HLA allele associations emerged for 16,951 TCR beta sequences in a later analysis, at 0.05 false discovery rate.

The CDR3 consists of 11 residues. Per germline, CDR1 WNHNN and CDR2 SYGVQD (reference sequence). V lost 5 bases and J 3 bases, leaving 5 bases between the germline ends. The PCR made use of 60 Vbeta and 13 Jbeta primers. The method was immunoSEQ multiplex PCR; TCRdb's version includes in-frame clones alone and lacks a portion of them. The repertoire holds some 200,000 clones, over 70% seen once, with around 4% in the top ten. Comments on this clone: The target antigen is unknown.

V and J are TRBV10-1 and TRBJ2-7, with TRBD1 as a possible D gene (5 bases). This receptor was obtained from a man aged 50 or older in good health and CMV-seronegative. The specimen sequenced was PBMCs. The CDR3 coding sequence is TGCGCCAGCAGTCAGGGCTACGAGCAGTACTTC. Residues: CASSQGYEQYF.